The T cell receptor (beta chain) under discussion was sequenced for a study of blood T cell repertoires in COVID-19. On the study more broadly: Some COVID-19 samples were acute and others convalescent; all came from the United States, Italy and Spain. Sample material is recorded as cDNA or gDNA derived from T cells, B-cell-depleted T cells, or PBMCs.

Per the original data handling: How many nucleated cells were present was estimated from reference gene primer amplification. Some clones are missing from TCRdb's copy, which holds only in-frame ones; the method was immunoSEQ multiplex PCR. Clone size and the V and J calls come from that table; the DNA yielded D and trimming. The table shows fewer than 150,000 clones, with approximately 80% occurring only once. Per the germline V gene, CDR1 is MNHEY and CDR2 is SVGEGT. Trimming removed 6 bases from V and 0 bases from J, with 12 bases in between. CDR3 length: 15 residues. This sequence joins TRBV6-2 or TRBV6-3 and TRBJ2-1; tentative D call: TRBD1 (6 bases). The sequenced material came from peripheral blood. This TCR was sampled from a man between 60 and 75 years old who had recovered from COVID-19. Written as DNA, the CDR3 is TGTGCCAGCAGCATCGACAGGATCTCCTACAATGAGCAGTTCTTC. Translated, it gives CASSIDRISYNEQFF.